Presented here are 13 T cell receptor beta chains from one specimen sequenced in a study of blood T cell repertoires in COVID-19 (dated by TCRdb to between 2020 and 2021). Preparation of the library involved the immunoSEQ multiplex PCR assay. This is the immuneACCESS table as TCRdb keeps it, with only in-frame sequences that have V and J called. A part of the clones is gone; compared with another copy, unresolved V genes explain less than half, and the rest is unexplained. This sample is represented by about 35,000 clones; about 90% of them were singletons. The top ten constitute roughly two fifths of the sample. Sequences were obtained from peripheral blood. These receptors all come from a human donor in a cohort sampled during active COVID-19.

The genes are TRBV6-6 and TRBJ1-2; D gene unclear. The CDR3 runs 14 residues. V gave up 0 bases and J gave up 5 bases, with 10 bases separating them. Germline assignment: CDR1 MNHNY and CDR2 SVGAGI (reference sequence). The CDR3 loop is CASSYSTGIYGYTF. CDR3 coding DNA: TGTGCCAGCAGTTACTCGACGGGGATATATGGCTACACCTTC.

This clone was counted a few times. CDR3 sequence: CATSVLDREETQYF. CDR3 DNA sequence: TGTGCCACCAGTGTCTTGGACAGAGAAGAGACCCAGTACTTC. The rearrangement links TRBV24-1 to TRBJ2-5; possible D gene TRBD1, 6 bases. CDR1 KGHDR and CDR2 SFDVKD come from the germline V gene. Trimming removed 5 bases at V and 3 bases at J, with 12 bases between. The CDR3 is 14 amino acids.

The J gene is TRBJ1-4, the V gene TRBV7-9, with D unresolved. V lost 5 bases and J lost 7, with 8 bases in between. Germline values: CDR1 SEHNR, CDR2 FQNEAQ (reference sequence). The CDR3 runs 12 residues. As DNA, the CDR3 is TGTGCCAGCAGCCCCCAGATTGAAAAACTGTTTTTT. This sequence encodes CASSPQIEKLFF.

The V and J genes are TRBV28 and TRBJ1-6; a weak D match, TRBD1 (5 bases). The CDR3 extends over 15 amino acids. V was shortened by 6 bases and J by 4 bases, with 13 bases between the two germline ends. Germline V CDR1 and CDR2: MDHEN, SYDVKM. The CDR3 DNA is TGTGCCAGCAGACGACCTACAGGTTATAATTCACCCCTCCACTTT. It yields the protein CASRRPTGYNSPLHF.

This clone was seen once. The rearrangement joins TRBV6-1 to TRBJ2-1; D possibly corresponds to TRBD2 (6 bases). V was cut by 2 bases and J by 2 bases, with 16 bases left in between. The CDR3 spans 17 residues. Germline V CDR1 and CDR2: MNHNS, SASEGT. The CDR3 is CASSEIRSGDPYNEQFF. The CDR3 region has the DNA TGTGCCAGCAGTGAAATTAGATCGGGGGACCCCTACAATGAGCAGTTCTTC.

The J gene is TRBJ1-1, the V gene TRBV27, with TRBD1 matching over 9 bases. The V segment lost 5 bases and the J segment 2 bases; nucleotides outside the gene matches: 12. This CDR3 has 17 amino acids. Germline CDR1 reads MNHEY; CDR2 reads SMNVEV (reference sequence). The DNA of the CDR3 is TGTGCCAGCAGTCCTACCCCCGGGGGACAGGGAAACACTGAAGCTTTCTTT. Translation: CASSPTPGGQGNTEAFF.

CDR3: CASSRTFQGAVGELFF. CDR3 nucleotides: TGTGCCAGCAGCAGAACCTTCCAGGGGGCAGTCGGGGAGCTGTTTTTT. The chain couples TRBV7-2 to TRBJ2-2, with 8 nucleotides matching TRBD1. With 5 bases clipped from V and 7 bases from J, the junction kept 12 bases outside the gene matches. The CDR3 length is 16 residues. Per the germline V gene, CDR1 is SGHTA and CDR2 is FQGNSA.

The chain uses TRBV6-2 or TRBV6-3 and TRBJ1-5; D ambiguous. Germline-derived CDR1 and CDR2 are MNHEY and SVGEGT. The V end was cut by 0 bases, the J end by 10 bases, with 16 bases between. The CDR3 is 15 residues long. CDR3 sequence (DNA): TGTGCCAGCAGTTACTCGCAGGCGCCGTCCGGACCCCAGCATTTT. This sequence encodes CASSYSQAPSGPQHF.

This clone was observed once. The chain uses TRBV19 and TRBJ1-5; D is unclear. Looked up from germline, CDR1 is LNHDA and CDR2 is SQIVND (reference sequence). This CDR3 is 19 amino acids long. V dropped 2 bases and J dropped 0 bases, with 20 bases sitting between them. CDR3: CASSIYPVGFNGSNQPQHF. The CDR3 bases are TGTGCCAGTAGTATATACCCCGTCGGTTTTAATGGTAGCAATCAGCCCCAGCATTTT.

V and J are TRBV28 and TRBJ1-4, with D maybe TRBD1 (5 bases). Germline lookup yields CDR1 MDHEN and CDR2 SYDVKM. The length of the CDR3 is 12 residues. The ends were cut back, 8 bases at V and 11 bases at J, with 15 bases in the middle. CDR3 sequence reads: CASETERGKLFF. CDR3 DNA sequence: TGTGCCAGCGAAACAGAACGGGGGAAACTGTTTTTT.

The V gene is TRBV5-1, the J gene TRBJ2-7; D is unclear. V was clipped by 5 bases and J by 0 bases, with 15 bases between them. The V gene's germline CDR1 is SGHRS and CDR2 YFSETQ. The length of the CDR3 is 15 residues. The CDR3: CASSSDHSSSYEQYF. As DNA, the CDR3 is TGCGCCAGCAGTTCCGATCACTCTAGCTCCTACGAGCAGTACTTC.

The J gene is TRBJ1-2, the V gene TRBV28; 8 positions match TRBD1. The trim removed 6 bases at V and 0 bases at J, leaving 3 bases unmatched. There are 14 residues in the CDR3. The germline gives CDR1 MDHEN, CDR2 SYDVKM. CDR3 protein: CASRRQGTNYGYTF. CDR3 in DNA: TGTGCCAGCAGGAGACAGGGGACTAACTATGGCTACACCTTC.

J is TRBJ2-1 and V is TRBV10-3, with 11 positions matching TRBD2. CDR1 is ENHRY and CDR2 is SYGVKD in the germline V gene. The J segment lost 6 bases and the V segment lost 1 base, leaving 2 bases of the junction unmatched. The CDR3 is 15 amino acids. For the CDR3, the DNA is TGTGCCATCAGTGAGTTAGCGGGGGGGACCAATGAGCAGTTCTTC. It translates to CAISELAGGTNEQFF.